What follows are 7 T cell receptor beta chains derived from one specimen sequenced in a study of tumor-infiltrating lymphocytes in oesophageal squamous cell carcinoma. Via MiXCR, TCRdb re-called the PCR reads, giving one row per CDR3 protein. This sample yields more than 15,000 distinct CDR3 sequences, of which 40% to 50% are seen a single time; about 13% belongs to the top ten. The sequenced sample was normal esophageal tissue next to the tumor. Receptor source: a male donor with esophageal squamous cell carcinoma.

The V call is TRBV6-1, the J call TRBJ1-2; no clear D gene. Between the trimmed V and J ends, which lost 1 base and 0 bases, there was a span of 9 bases. This CDR3 is 15 amino acids long. Germline values: CDR1 MNHNS, CDR2 SASEGT. The CDR3 DNA reads as TGTGCCAGCAGTGAAGTAGGCCATGCTAACTATGGCTACACCTTC. Protein product: CASSEVGHANYGYTF.

Only a few counts were recorded for this clonotype. V gene TRBV19 combines with J gene TRBJ2-5; weak D call: TRBD1 (7 bases). The DNA end is more similar to TRBJ2-7, so the J call may be wrong. Germline CDR1 reads LNHDA; CDR2 reads SQIVND (reference sequence). The CDR3 is made up of 14 amino acids. The CDR3 DNA reads as TGTGCCAGTGTTCAGGGGGGTCGCGTTCACGAGCAGTACTTC. This gives the protein CASVQGGRVHEQYF.

On this clonotype itself: The junction shows a germline mismatch at one end, possibly a read error. The chain recombines TRBV6-1 with TRBJ2-7, with 8 bases identical to TRBD2. CDR3 length: 15 residues. The V gene's germline CDR1 is MNHNS and CDR2 SASEGT. The CDR3 DNA sequence: TGTGCCAGCAGTGAAACTAGCGGTAGCTCCTACGAGCAGTACTTT. Its protein product is CASSETSGSSYEQYF.

CDR3 sequence: CASSTRLAGSNYNEQFF. The DNA of the CDR3 is TGCGCCAGCAGCACCCGACTAGCGGGATCCAACTACAATGAGCAGTTCTTC. The J gene is TRBJ2-1, the V gene TRBV5-1; 11 positions agree with TRBD2. CDR3 length equals 17 residues. The ends lost 4 bases at V and 3 bases at J; junction bases unmatched: 9. The V gene's germline CDR1 is SGHRS and CDR2 YFSETQ. Together with reference TRBV5-1 and TRBJ2-1, the CDR3 gives the full variable domain: KAGVTQTPRYLIKTRGQQVTLSCSPISGHRSVSWYQQTPGQGLQFLFEYFSETQRNKGNFPGRFSGRQFSNSRSEMNVSTLELGDSALYLCASSTRLAGSNYNEQFFGPGTRLTVL.

This clonotype was counted ten times or more. The chain employs TRBV6-1 and TRBJ1-1; D gene ambiguous. This CDR3 has 13 residues. The ends were cut back, 4 bases at V and 5 bases at J, with 11 bases in the middle. CDR1 and CDR2 from the germline V gene are MNHNS and SASEGT. The chain's CDR3 is CASSADPRTEAFF. The CDR3 DNA reads TGTGCCAGCAGTGCGGACCCGAGGACTGAAGCTTTCTTT.

This clonotype rates as medium-sized. The V call is TRBV10-1, the J call TRBJ2-3; 13 bases map to TRBD2. Germline V lookup: CDR1 WNHNN, CDR2 SYGVQD (reference sequence). The V and J ends lost 9 bases and 4 bases, in that order; junction bases with no gene match: 7. CDR3 length: 15 amino acids. The CDR3 loop is CASTPGLAGSDTQYF. In nucleotides, the CDR3 is TGCGCCAGTACCCCGGGACTAGCGGGATCAGATACGCAGTATTTT.

The chain links TRBV7-2 to TRBJ2-3; D may be TRBD1 or TRBD2 (5 bases each). Trimming stripped 5 bases from V and 7 bases from J, with 19 bases between. The CDR3 is 15 amino acids. Germline CDR1 SGHTA, CDR2 FQGNSA. The CDR3 DNA sequence: TGTGCCAGCAGCGAAACCGGGACCGCAGTCCATACGCAGTATTTT. This gives the protein CASSETGTAVHTQYF.